This TCR beta chain is from a study of control samples from healthy donors and cancer patients. This table comes from immunoSEQ multiplex PCR, and its TCRdb copy is limited to in-frame clones, with some not included. The sample contains 150,000 or so clones, 88% of which appear only once. This CDR3 is 16 amino acids long. V lost 5 bases and J 3 bases, leaving 14 bases between the germline ends. The germline CDR1 and CDR2 sequences are SGHAT and FQNNGV. This chain connects TRBV11-2 to TRBJ1-6; D ambiguous. The clonotype originates from a woman aged 25 to 39 in good health. Sequenced sample: blood. CDR3 in amino acids: CASSPDYSFYNSPLHF. DNA for the CDR3: TGTGCCAGCAGCCCGGACTATTCTTTCTATAATTCACCCCTCCACTTT.